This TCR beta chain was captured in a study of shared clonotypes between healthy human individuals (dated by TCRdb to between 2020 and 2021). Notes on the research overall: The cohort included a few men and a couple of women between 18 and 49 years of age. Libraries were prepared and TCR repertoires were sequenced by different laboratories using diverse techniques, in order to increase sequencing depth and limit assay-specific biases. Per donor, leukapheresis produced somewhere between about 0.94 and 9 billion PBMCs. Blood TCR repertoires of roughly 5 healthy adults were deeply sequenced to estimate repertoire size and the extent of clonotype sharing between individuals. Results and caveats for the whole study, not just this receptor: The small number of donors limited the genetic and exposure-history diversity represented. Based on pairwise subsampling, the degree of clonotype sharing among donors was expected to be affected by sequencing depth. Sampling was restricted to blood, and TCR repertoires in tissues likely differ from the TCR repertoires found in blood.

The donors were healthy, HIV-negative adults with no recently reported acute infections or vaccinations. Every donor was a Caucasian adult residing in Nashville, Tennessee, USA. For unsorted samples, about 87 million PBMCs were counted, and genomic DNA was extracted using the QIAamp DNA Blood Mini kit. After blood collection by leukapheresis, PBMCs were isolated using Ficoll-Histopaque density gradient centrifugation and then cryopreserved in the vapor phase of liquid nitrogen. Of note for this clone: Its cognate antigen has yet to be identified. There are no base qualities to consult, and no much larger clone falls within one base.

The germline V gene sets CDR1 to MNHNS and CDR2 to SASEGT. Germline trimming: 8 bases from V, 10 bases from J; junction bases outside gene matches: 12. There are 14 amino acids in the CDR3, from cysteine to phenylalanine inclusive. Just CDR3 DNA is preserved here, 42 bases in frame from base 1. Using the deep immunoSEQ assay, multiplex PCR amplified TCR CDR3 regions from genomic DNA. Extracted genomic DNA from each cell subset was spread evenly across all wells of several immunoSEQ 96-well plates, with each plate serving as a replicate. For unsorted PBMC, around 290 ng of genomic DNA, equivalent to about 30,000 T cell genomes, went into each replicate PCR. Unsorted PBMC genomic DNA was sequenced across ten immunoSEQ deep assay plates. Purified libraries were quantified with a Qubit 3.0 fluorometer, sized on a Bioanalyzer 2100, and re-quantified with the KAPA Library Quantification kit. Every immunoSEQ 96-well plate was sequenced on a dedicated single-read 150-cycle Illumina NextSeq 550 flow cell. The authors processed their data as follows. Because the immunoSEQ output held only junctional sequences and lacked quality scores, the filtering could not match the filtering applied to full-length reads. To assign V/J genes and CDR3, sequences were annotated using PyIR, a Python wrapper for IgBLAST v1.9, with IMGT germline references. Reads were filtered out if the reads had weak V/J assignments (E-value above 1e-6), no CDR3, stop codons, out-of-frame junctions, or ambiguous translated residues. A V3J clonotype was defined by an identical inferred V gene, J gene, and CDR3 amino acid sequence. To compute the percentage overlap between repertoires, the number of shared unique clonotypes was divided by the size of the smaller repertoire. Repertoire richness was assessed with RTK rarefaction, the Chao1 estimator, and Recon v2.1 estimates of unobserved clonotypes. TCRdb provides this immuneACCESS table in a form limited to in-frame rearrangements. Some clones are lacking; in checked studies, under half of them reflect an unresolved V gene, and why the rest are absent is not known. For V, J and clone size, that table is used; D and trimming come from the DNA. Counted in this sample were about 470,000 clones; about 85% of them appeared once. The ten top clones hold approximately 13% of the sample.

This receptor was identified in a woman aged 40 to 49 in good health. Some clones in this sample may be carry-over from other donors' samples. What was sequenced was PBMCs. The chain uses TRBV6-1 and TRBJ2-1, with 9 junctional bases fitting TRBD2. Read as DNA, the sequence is TGTGCCAGCCACCCTCGGCTAGCGGGACCCGAGCAGTTCTTC. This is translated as CASHPRLAGPEQFF.